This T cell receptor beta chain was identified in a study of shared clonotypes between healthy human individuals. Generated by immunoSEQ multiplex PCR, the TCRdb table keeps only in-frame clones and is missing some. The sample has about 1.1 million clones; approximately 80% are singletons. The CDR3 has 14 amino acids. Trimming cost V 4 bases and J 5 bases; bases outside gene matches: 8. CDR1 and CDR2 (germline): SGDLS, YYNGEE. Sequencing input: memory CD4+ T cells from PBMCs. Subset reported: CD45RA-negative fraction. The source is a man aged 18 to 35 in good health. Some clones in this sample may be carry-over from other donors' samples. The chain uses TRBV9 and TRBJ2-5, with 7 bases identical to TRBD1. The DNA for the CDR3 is TGTGCCAGCAGCCCGATACTAGGGGGCGAGACCCAGTACTTC. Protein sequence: CASSPILGGETQYF.